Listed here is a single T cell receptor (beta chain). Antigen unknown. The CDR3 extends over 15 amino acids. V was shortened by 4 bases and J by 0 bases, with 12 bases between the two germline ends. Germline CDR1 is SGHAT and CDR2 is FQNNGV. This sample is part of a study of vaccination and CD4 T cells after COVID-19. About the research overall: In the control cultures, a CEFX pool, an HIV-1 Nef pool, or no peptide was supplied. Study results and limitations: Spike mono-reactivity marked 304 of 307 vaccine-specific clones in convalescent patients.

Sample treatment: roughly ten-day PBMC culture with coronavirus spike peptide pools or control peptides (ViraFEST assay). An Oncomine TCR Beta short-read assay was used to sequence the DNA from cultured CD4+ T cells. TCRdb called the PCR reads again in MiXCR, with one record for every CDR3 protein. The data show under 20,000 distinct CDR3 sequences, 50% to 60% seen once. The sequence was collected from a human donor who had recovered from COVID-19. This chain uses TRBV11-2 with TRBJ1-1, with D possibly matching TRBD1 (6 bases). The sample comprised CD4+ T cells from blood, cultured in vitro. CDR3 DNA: TGTGCCAGCAGCTCACCCTGGGGGCTGAACACTGAAGCTTTCTTT. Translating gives CASSSPWGLNTEAFF.